This passage covers 27 T cell receptor beta chains from one sample sequenced in a study of cytomegalovirus exposure and HLA in healthy donors. Researchers ran the PCR with 60 Vbeta and 13 Jbeta primers. TCRdb keeps only in-frame clones here, not all; method: immunoSEQ multiplex PCR. This repertoire shows 200,000 to 250,000 clones, 75% to 90% found once; its top ten account for around 3%. Sequenced sample: PBMCs. Receptor source: a woman in her thirties or forties in good health and CMV-seronegative.

This clone was observed a few times. The chain is built from TRBV2 and TRBJ1-4; D possibly corresponds to TRBD1 (6 bases). Trimming cost V 6 bases and J 4 bases, with 15 bases left between them. The germline V gene encodes CDR1 SNHLY and CDR2 FYNNEI. The CDR3 contains 15 residues. CDR3 DNA sequence: TGTGCCAGCAGGAAAAATCAGGGGAATAATGAAAAACTGTTTTTT. It is translated as CASRKNQGNNEKLFF.

The chain employs TRBV5-1 and TRBJ1-1; no definite D call. The CDR3 sequence is 15 residues long. Trimming cost V 4 bases and J 5 bases, with 18 bases left between them. Looked up from germline, CDR1 is SGHRS and CDR2 is YFSETQ. The CDR3 spells CASSPPREGLTEAFF. CDR3 DNA: TGCGCCAGCAGCCCGCCTCGGGAGGGCCTGACTGAAGCTTTCTTT. Full variable domain (remainder filled in from reference TRBV5-1 and TRBJ1-1): KAGVTQTPRYLIKTRGQQVTLSCSPISGHRSVSWYQQTPGQGLQFLFEYFSETQRNKGNFPGRFSGRQFSNSRSEMNVSTLELGDSALYLCASSPPREGLTEAFFGQGTRLTVV.

The rearrangement uses TRBV29-1 and TRBJ2-1; tentatively, D is TRBD1 (5 bases). CDR1 and CDR2 from the germline V gene are SQVTM and ANQGSEA. The CDR3 length is 16 residues. V was trimmed by 1 base and J by 0 bases, leaving 13 bases between them. The DNA for the CDR3 is TGCAGCGTTGAAGTGGGGCAGAAGAGCTCCTACAATGAGCAGTTCTTC. Translating gives CSVEVGQKSSYNEQFF.

The genes are TRBV7-9 and TRBJ1-2; maybe TRBD1 (6 bases). V was trimmed by 5 bases and J by 5 bases, leaving 15 bases between them. The CDR3 is 14 residues long. The V gene's germline CDR1 is SEHNR and CDR2 FQNEAQ (reference sequence). As DNA, the CDR3 is TGTGCCAGCAGCCCCCAACAGGGTACATATGGCTACACCTTC. The encoded protein is CASSPQQGTYGYTF.

The J gene is TRBJ1-2, the V gene TRBV29-1, with TRBD1 matching 7 bases. Per germline, CDR1 SQVTM and CDR2 ANQGSEA. V lost 6 bases to trimming and J lost 8 bases; unmatched junction nucleotides: 9. CDR3 length equals 12 residues. For the CDR3, the DNA is TGCAGCGTCACTGACAGGGTCGGGGGCTACACCTTC. It encodes CSVTDRVGGYTF.

This chain joins TRBV5-1 and TRBJ2-1; 8 positions match TRBD2. The CDR3 runs to 15 residues. Per germline, CDR1 SGHRS and CDR2 YFSETQ. Trimming cost V 4 bases and J 8 bases; bases outside gene matches: 11. CDR3 in amino acids: CASSPGIAGIDEQFF. As DNA, the CDR3 is TGCGCCAGCAGCCCGGGTATAGCGGGAATCGATGAGCAGTTCTTC.

This clone is a singleton in its sample. The chain uses TRBV10-3 and TRBJ1-5; 7 bases line up with TRBD1. This CDR3 is 14 amino acids long. Trimming cost V 6 bases and J 3 bases; bases outside gene matches: 5. Germline CDR1 is ENHRY and CDR2 is SYGVKD. CDR3 residues: CAISRQGANQPQHF. The CDR3 bases are TGTGCCATCAGCCGACAGGGTGCCAATCAGCCCCAGCATTTT.

CDR3 in amino acids: CAWTGGGETQYF. CDR3 DNA: TGTGCCTGGACAGGGGGCGGAGAGACCCAGTACTTC. V gene TRBV30 combines with J gene TRBJ2-5, with 8 positions matching TRBD1. V lost 4 bases to trimming and J lost 4 bases; unmatched junction nucleotides: 2. The CDR3 has 12 residues. Germline CDR1 reads GTSNPN; CDR2 reads SVGIG (reference sequence).

The rearrangement joins TRBV18 to TRBJ2-3; TRBD2 matches 9 bases. This CDR3 contains 16 residues. Losses at the gene ends were 4 bases for V and 0 bases for J; bases not matched to a gene: 5. Germline V lookup: CDR1 KGHSH, CDR2 LQKENI. CDR3 sequence reads: CASSRIAGASTDTQYF. As DNA, the CDR3 is TGTGCCAGCTCACGGATAGCGGGAGCTAGCACAGATACGCAGTATTTT.

The chain combines TRBV30 with TRBJ2-2, with D tentatively TRBD1 (6 bases). The CDR3 consists of 12 residues. From germline, CDR1 is GTSNPN and CDR2 SVGIG (reference sequence). V dropped 4 bases and J dropped 5 bases, with 8 bases sitting between them. The CDR3 region has the DNA TGTGCCTGGACGAGGGGGACCGGGGAGCTGTTTTTT. Encoded protein: CAWTRGTGELFF.

V gene TRBV25-1 combines with J gene TRBJ2-1; D is uncertain. The germline V gene has CDR1 MGHDK and CDR2 SYGVNS. This CDR3 contains 11 residues. Trimming stripped 6 bases from V and 9 bases from J, with 9 bases between. The CDR3 sequence is CASSDFREQFF. CDR3 nucleotide sequence: TGTGCCAGCAGCGACTTTCGTGAGCAGTTCTTC.

J is TRBJ2-7 and V is TRBV28, with a weak D call TRBD1 (6 bases). This CDR3 comprises 12 residues. CDR1 is MDHEN and CDR2 is SYDVKM in the germline V gene. Trimming pared 3 bases from V and 5 bases from J, leaving 8 bases between. The CDR3 loop is CASSFTGNEQYF. CDR3 bases: TGTGCCAGCAGTTTTACAGGGAACGAGCAGTACTTC.

This clone has just one count. The V call is TRBV11-2, the J call TRBJ2-7; tentatively, D is TRBD1 (5 bases). Trimming stripped 5 bases from V and 5 bases from J, with 16 bases between. Germline V CDR1 and CDR2: SGHAT, FQNNGV. The CDR3 has 14 residues. The CDR3 region is CASSLATGGHEQYF. CDR3 coding DNA: TGTGCCAGCAGCCTCGCAACAGGCGGCCACGAGCAGTACTTC.

J is TRBJ2-7 and V is TRBV28; unclear D gene. V was pared by 10 bases and J by 3 bases, with 10 bases between. The CDR3 loop spans 11 amino acids. Germline lookup yields CDR1 MDHEN and CDR2 SYDVKM. CDR3 sequence: CATRLHYEQYF. CDR3 nucleotides: TGTGCCACTAGGCTTCACTACGAGCAGTACTTC.

The genes are TRBV5-6 and TRBJ2-7; no clear D gene. Germline V gives CDR1 SGHDT, CDR2 YYEEEE. The length of the CDR3 is 14 residues. The V and J ends lost 3 bases and 1 base respectively, with 11 bases between them. The DNA of the CDR3 is TGTGCCAGCAGCTATCGTCAGAAATCCTACGAGCAGTACTTC. Its protein is CASSYRQKSYEQYF.

This clone is a singleton in its sample. The chain carries TRBV2 and TRBJ1-4; D is possibly TRBD1 (6 bases). Germline assignment: CDR1 SNHLY and CDR2 FYNNEI. The CDR3 runs to 12 residues. V was pared by 10 bases and J by 8 bases, with 14 bases between. CDR3 sequence reads: CATGVIEEKLFF. The DNA of the CDR3 is TGTGCCACAGGGGTAATAGAGGAAAAACTGTTTTTT.

The chain joins TRBV2 to TRBJ2-7; 7 bases match TRBD1. Germline V gives CDR1 SNHLY, CDR2 FYNNEI. Trimming took 8 bases from V and 0 from J; bases not matched to a gene: 16. The CDR3 runs 17 residues. CDR3 region: CASGEVRGQGSSYEQYF. The CDR3 bases are TGTGCCAGCGGGGAAGTGAGGGGGCAGGGTAGCTCCTACGAGCAGTACTTC.

This chain joins TRBV13 and TRBJ2-7, with TRBD2 matching over 11 bases. This CDR3 contains 16 residues. Germline-derived CDR1 and CDR2 are PRHDT and FYEKMQ (reference sequence). V shed 2 bases, J shed 3 bases, and the junction held 6 bases outside the gene matches. CDR3 coding DNA: TGTGCCAGCAGCTTACTAGCGGGAGGAATTTTCTACGAGCAGTACTTC. It yields the protein CASSLLAGGIFYEQYF.

This chain joins TRBV6-4 and TRBJ2-1; 9 nucleotides agree with TRBD2. With 4 bases clipped from V and 3 bases from J, the junction kept 4 bases outside the gene matches. The CDR3 sequence is 15 residues long. Germline V gives CDR1 MRHNA, CDR2 SNTAGT. Here the CDR3 reads CASSVLAGHYNEQFF. The CDR3 DNA is TGTGCCAGCAGTGTACTAGCGGGCCACTACAATGAGCAGTTCTTC.

Points on this clone: Other DNA sequences in this specimen translate into the identical CDR3. The V call is TRBV5-6, the J call TRBJ2-1, with 10 nucleotides matching TRBD2. The germline V gene encodes CDR1 SGHDT and CDR2 YYEEEE. V was clipped by 5 bases and J by 3 bases; unmatched bases: 11. There are 17 residues in the CDR3. CDR3 bases: TGTGCCAGCAGACGTCGGACTAGCGGTACCGTCTACAATGAGCAGTTCTTC. Its protein product is CASRRRTSGTVYNEQFF.

The rearrangement links TRBV13 to TRBJ1-1, with 7 bases fitting TRBD1. V gave up 4 bases and J gave up 0 bases; unmatched junction bases: 2. The germline V gene encodes CDR1 PRHDT and CDR2 FYEKMQ (reference sequence). This CDR3 comprises 14 residues. CDR3 residues: CASSWTGLNTEAFF. The CDR3 DNA follows: TGTGCCAGCAGCTGGACAGGACTGAACACTGAAGCTTTCTTT.

The chain couples TRBV15 to TRBJ1-1; TRBD1 is a possible D gene (5 bases). The CDR3 is made up of 13 amino acids. V dropped 0 bases and J dropped 5 bases, with 7 bases sitting between them. Germline loops: CDR1 LNHNV, CDR2 YYDKDF (reference sequence). The CDR3 DNA reads as TGTGCCACCAGCAGAGACGGGGGGACTGAAGCTTTCTTT. Residues: CATSRDGGTEAFF.

In DNA, the CDR3 is TGTGCCAGCAGTGAACCCCTCTCGACAGGGATGAGGGGAAACACCATATATTTT. This translates into CASSEPLSTGMRGNTIYF. The chain uses TRBV6-1 and TRBJ1-3; 7 bases agree with TRBD1. This CDR3 has 18 residues. From germline, CDR1 is MNHNS and CDR2 SASEGT. V trimming: 2 bases; J trimming: 4 bases; junction bases outside the gene matches: 14.

This chain joins TRBV15 and TRBJ1-2; 8 bases agree with TRBD1. J was trimmed by 3 bases and V by 3 bases; bases with no gene match: 6. Germline V gene data show CDR1 as LNHNV and CDR2 as YYDKDF (reference sequence). CDR3 length: 15 residues. In DNA form, the CDR3 reads TGTGCCACCAGCAGCAACGACAGGGGATACTATGGCTACACCTTC. The encoded protein is CATSSNDRGYYGYTF.

The V gene is TRBV4-1, the J gene TRBJ2-7; D gene unclear. The CDR3 has 11 residues. The V and J ends lost 4 bases and 6 bases respectively, with 7 bases between them. Germline V gene data show CDR1 as MGHRA and CDR2 as YSYEKL. CDR3 amino acids: CASSPPGEQYF. DNA of the CDR3: TGCGCCAGCAGCCCCCCCGGCGAGCAGTACTTC.

The chain employs TRBV9 and TRBJ2-3; 7 bases align to TRBD1. The V gene end was trimmed by 3 bases and the J gene end by 9 bases; junction bases not matched to a gene: 7. The V gene's germline CDR1 is SGDLS and CDR2 YYNGEE. CDR3 length equals 13 residues. The CDR3 DNA sequence: TGTGCCAGCAGCGCTACAGGGGAATTGACGCAGTATTTT. This encodes CASSATGELTQYF.

The chain is built from TRBV7-3 and TRBJ2-1; 8 nucleotides match TRBD2. There are 13 residues in the CDR3. V trimming: 6 bases; J trimming: 6 bases; junction bases outside the gene matches: 4. Per the germline V gene, CDR1 is SGHTA and CDR2 is FQGTGA. The CDR3 here is CASSRGTSNEQFF. In DNA, the CDR3 is TGTGCCAGCAGTCGCGGGACTAGCAATGAGCAGTTCTTC.